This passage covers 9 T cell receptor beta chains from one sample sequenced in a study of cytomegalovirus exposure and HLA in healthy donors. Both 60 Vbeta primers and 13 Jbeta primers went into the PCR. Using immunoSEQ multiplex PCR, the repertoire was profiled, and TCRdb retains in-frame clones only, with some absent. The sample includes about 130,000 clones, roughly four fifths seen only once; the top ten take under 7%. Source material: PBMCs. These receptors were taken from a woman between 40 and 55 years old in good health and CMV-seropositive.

DNA for the CDR3: TGTGCCAGCACCGGAGGGGCAGCTAGTTATCAGCCCCAGCATTTT. Translated: CASTGGAASYQPQHF. The rearrangement uses TRBV28 and TRBJ1-5, with D maybe TRBD1 (5 bases). Trimming shortened V by 7 bases and J by 5 bases, and 18 bases separated the two germline ends. The CDR3 has 15 residues. Germline-derived CDR1 and CDR2 are MDHEN and SYDVKM.

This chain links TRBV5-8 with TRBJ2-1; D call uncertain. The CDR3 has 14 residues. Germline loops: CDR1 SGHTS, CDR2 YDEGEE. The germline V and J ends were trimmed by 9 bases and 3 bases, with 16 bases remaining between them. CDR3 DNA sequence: TGTGCCACCACCAATCTCGGTTACTACAATGAGCAGTTCTTC. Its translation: CATTNLGYYNEQFF.

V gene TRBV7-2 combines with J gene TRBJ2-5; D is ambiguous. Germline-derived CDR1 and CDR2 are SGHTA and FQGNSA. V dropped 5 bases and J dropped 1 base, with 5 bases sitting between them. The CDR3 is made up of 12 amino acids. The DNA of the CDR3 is TGTGCCAGCAGCCGGTCCCAAGAGACCCAGTACTTC. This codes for CASSRSQETQYF.

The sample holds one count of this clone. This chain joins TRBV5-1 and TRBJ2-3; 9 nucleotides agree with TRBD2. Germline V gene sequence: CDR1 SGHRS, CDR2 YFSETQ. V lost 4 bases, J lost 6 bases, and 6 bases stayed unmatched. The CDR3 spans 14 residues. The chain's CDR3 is CASSPGLAVDTQYF. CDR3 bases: TGCGCCAGCAGCCCGGGACTAGCTGTGGATACGCAGTATTTT.

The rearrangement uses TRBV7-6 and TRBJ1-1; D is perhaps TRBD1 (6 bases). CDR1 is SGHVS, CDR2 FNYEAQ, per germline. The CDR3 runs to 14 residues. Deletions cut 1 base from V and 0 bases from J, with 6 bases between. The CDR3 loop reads CASSLGQVNTEAFF. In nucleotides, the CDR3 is TGTGCCAGCAGCTTAGGACAGGTGAACACTGAAGCTTTCTTT.

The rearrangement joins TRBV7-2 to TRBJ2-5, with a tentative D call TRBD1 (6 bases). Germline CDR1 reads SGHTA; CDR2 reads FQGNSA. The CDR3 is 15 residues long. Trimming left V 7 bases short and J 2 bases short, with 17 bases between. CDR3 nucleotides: TGTGCCAGCACCGACAGGAGTATTAGTCAAGAGACCCAGTACTTC. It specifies CASTDRSISQETQYF. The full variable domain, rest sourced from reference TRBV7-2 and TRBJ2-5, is GAGVSQSPSNKVTEKGKDVELRCDPISGHTALYWYRQSLGQGLEFLIYFQGNSAPDKSGLPSDRFSAERTGGSVSTLTIQRTQQEDSAVYLCASTDRSISQETQYFGPGTRLLVL.

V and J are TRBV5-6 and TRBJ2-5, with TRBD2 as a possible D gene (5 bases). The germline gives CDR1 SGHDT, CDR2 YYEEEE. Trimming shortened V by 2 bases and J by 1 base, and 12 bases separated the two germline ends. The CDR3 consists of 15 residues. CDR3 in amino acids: CASSFIERFQETQYF. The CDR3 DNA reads TGTGCCAGCAGCTTCATCGAGCGGTTCCAAGAGACCCAGTACTTC.

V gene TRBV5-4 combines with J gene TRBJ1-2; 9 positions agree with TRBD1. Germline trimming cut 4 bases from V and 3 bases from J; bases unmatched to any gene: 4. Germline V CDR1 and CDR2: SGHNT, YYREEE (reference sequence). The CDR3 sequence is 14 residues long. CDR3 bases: TGTGCCAGCAGCAATGGACAGGGGTACTATGGCTACACCTTC. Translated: CASSNGQGYYGYTF.

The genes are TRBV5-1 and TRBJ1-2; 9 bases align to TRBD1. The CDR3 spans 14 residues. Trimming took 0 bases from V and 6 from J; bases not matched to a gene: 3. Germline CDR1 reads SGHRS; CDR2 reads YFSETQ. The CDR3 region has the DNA TGCGCCAGCAGCTTGGCCGGGACAGGGCATGGCTACACCTTC. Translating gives CASSLAGTGHGYTF.